Given below is one T cell receptor beta chain in context. Its target is not known. The data originate from a study of T cells expressing NK-cell markers. Study information: All TCR beta repertoires analysed originated from sorted CD3+CD56+NKG2C+, CD3+CD56+NKG2C- and CD3+CD56-NKG2C+ T cells. Study-wide findings and caveats: There were a handful of donors in whom these clonotypes also led the CD3+CD56-NKG2C+ fraction.

Germline V CDR1 and CDR2: SGHRS, YFSETQ. This CDR3 is 14 amino acids long. The authors made TCR beta cDNA libraries by 5'RACE template switching. This switching added a universal primer site and UMIs. TCRdb re-called the 5' RACE reads, yielding one record per CDR3 amino acid sequence without DNA. Its table lists 440,000 or so distinct CDR3 sequences. The clonotype comes from a woman aged 18-69 years in good health. Sequenced input: blood T cells: a sorted CD56 or NKG2C T cell subset, CD4+ or CD8+ T cells, or bulk PBMC T cells (not recorded which). The chain has TRBV5-1 and TRBJ2-4. The CDR3 spells CASSPTIAKDIQYF.